Listed here are 10 T cell receptor beta chains from one sample, sequenced in a study of OX40 agonist ivuxolimab in advanced cancers. Clones were read by immunoSEQ multiplex PCR, and TCRdb kept only the in-frame ones, dropping some. The sample contains about 12,000 clones, more than 75% of which appear only once. The sequenced sample was CD4+ or CD8+ T cells sorted from blood, obtained in a trial of the OX40 agonist ivuxolimab. The receptors stem from an adult with an advanced solid tumor such as melanoma, head and neck, liver or kidney cancer.

The chain recombines TRBV29-1 with TRBJ2-3; TRBD2 aligns across 14 bases. This CDR3 region has 17 residues. The V segment lost 5 bases and the J segment 4 bases; nucleotides outside the gene matches: 11. Looked up from germline, CDR1 is SQVTM and CDR2 is ANQGSEA. The CDR3: CSVQPGLAGEVADTQYF. CDR3 DNA: TGCAGCGTTCAACCGGGACTAGCGGGAGAAGTAGCAGATACGCAGTATTTT.

The chain joins TRBV5-1 to TRBJ1-5; D is undetermined. Germline V gene data show CDR1 as SGHRS and CDR2 as YFSETQ. There are 13 residues in the CDR3. The V end lost 0 bases, the J end lost 0 bases, and 1 base lay between the germline ends. CDR3 nucleotides: TGCGCCAGCAGCTTGGCTAGCAATCAGCCCCAGCATTTT. Amino acid sequence: CASSLASNQPQHF.

CDR3 coding DNA: TGTGCCAGCAGAATCTCAGGAGAGCAGTACTTC. It is translated as CASRISGEQYF. The chain uses TRBV5-8 and TRBJ2-7; D unresolved. This CDR3 region has 11 residues. Per the germline V gene, CDR1 is SGHTS and CDR2 is YDEGEE. V lost 5 bases, J lost 7 bases, and 10 bases lay in between. Full variable domain (outside the CDR3, taken from reference TRBV5-8 and TRBJ2-7): EAGVTQSPTHLIKTRGQQATLRCSPISGHTSVYWYQQALGLGLQFLLWYDEGEERNRGNFPPRFSGRQFPNYSSELNVNALELEDSALYLCASRISGEQYFGPGTRLTVT.

The rearrangement links TRBV30 to TRBJ1-1, with TRBD1 matching 7 bases. The V gene end was trimmed by 5 bases and the J gene end by 4 bases; junction bases not matched to a gene: 7. This CDR3 region has 13 residues. The germline gives CDR1 GTSNPN, CDR2 SVGIG (reference sequence). The DNA of the CDR3 is TGTGCCTGGGGGGAGGGGGCCGCCACTGAAGCTTTCTTT. Protein product: CAWGEGAATEAFF.

V is TRBV7-2 and J is TRBJ2-1; unclear D gene. CDR3 length: 12 residues. With 5 bases removed from V and 7 bases from J, the gap between germline ends came to 9 bases. The germline gives CDR1 SGHTA, CDR2 FQGNSA. In DNA, the CDR3 is TGTGCCAGCAGCAAGACGACGAATGAGCAGTTCTTC. Translated: CASSKTTNEQFF. The entire variable domain, with the rest obtained from reference TRBV7-2 and TRBJ2-1, is as follows: GAGVSQSPSNKVTEKGKDVELRCDPISGHTALYWYRQSLGQGLEFLIYFQGNSAPDKSGLPSDRFSAERTGGSVSTLTIQRTQQEDSAVYLCASSKTTNEQFFGPGTRLTVL.

This clone has only one observation. A much larger clone differs from this one at a single base, so this may be a read error. The chain combines TRBV10-2 with TRBJ2-7; 7 bases are a match to TRBD1. CDR1 is WSHSY, CDR2 SAAADI, per germline. The CDR3 has 14 residues. CDR3: CTSSVGQRSYEQYF. The CDR3 DNA is TGCACCAGCAGTGTGGGACAGAGGTCCTACGAGCAGTACTTC.

Only a few counts were recorded for this clone. The gene calls are TRBV5-1 and TRBJ1-4; 8 bases match TRBD1. The CDR3 extends over 16 amino acids. Trimming took 4 bases from V and 7 from J; bases not matched to a gene: 12. The germline V gene encodes CDR1 SGHRS and CDR2 YFSETQ. In DNA form, the CDR3 reads TGCGCCAGCAGCCCTGAATACGACAGGGGATTTGAAAAACTGTTTTTT. Its translation is CASSPEYDRGFEKLFF. Together with reference TRBV5-1 and TRBJ1-4, the CDR3 gives the full variable domain: KAGVTQTPRYLIKTRGQQVTLSCSPISGHRSVSWYQQTPGQGLQFLFEYFSETQRNKGNFPGRFSGRQFSNSRSEMNVSTLELGDSALYLCASSPEYDRGFEKLFFGSGTQLSVL.

This clone is deemed medium-sized. Other DNA sequences in this specimen translate into the identical CDR3. This sequence joins TRBV6-5 and TRBJ1-5; D may be TRBD1 (5 bases). V was clipped by 5 bases and J by 1 base, with 12 bases between them. In germline, CDR1 is MNHEY, CDR2 SVGAGI. The CDR3 runs to 15 residues. The CDR3 DNA reads as TGTGCCAGCAGTCCGTCTTGGGGGAGCAATCAGCCCCAGCATTTT. This gives the protein CASSPSWGSNQPQHF.

This clone was seen once. The chain is built from TRBV19 and TRBJ2-7; 10 bases are a match to TRBD1. Germline trimming cut 5 bases from V and 4 bases from J; bases unmatched to any gene: 5. This CDR3 spans 14 amino acids. Germline-derived CDR1 and CDR2 are LNHDA and SQIVND (reference sequence). CDR3 loop: CASSWRDRGYEQYF. CDR3 bases: TGTGCCAGTAGTTGGCGGGACAGGGGTTACGAGCAGTACTTC.

V usage is TRBV7-2 and J usage is TRBJ1-1; D unclear. This CDR3 region has 12 residues. Germline V gene data show CDR1 as SGHTA and CDR2 as FQGNSA. V lost 4 bases and J 10 bases, leaving 13 bases between the germline ends. CDR3 nucleotides: TGTGCCAGCAGCTCTAGGGAGGGCACAGCTTTCTTT. It yields the protein CASSSREGTAFF.